The 17 T cell receptor beta chains presented below share a single source sample, sequenced in a study of cytomegalovirus exposure and HLA in healthy donors (dated by TCRdb to the late 2010s). Library preparation was by the immunoSEQ multiplex PCR assay. For the multiplex PCR, a mixture combining 60 forward primers for TCR Vbeta segments and 13 reverse primers for TCR Jbeta segments was used. Imported from immuneACCESS, the table was reduced by TCRdb to in-frame sequences with V and J called. These copies leave out some clones; in studies compared against another copy, an unresolved V gene accounts for under half, and the cause of the remainder is not known. Recorded for this sample are 150,000 to 200,000 clones; approximately 72% of them occurred a single time. In total, the top ten clones hold 2% to 3% of the sample. The sequencing input was PBMCs. These TCRs come from a human donor in good health.

The CDR3 nucleotides read TGCGCCAGCCAGCCACAGGAGGGACCCCACAATGAGCAGTTCTTC. Amino acid sequence: CASQPQEGPHNEQFF. This chain connects TRBV5-1 to TRBJ2-1, with D tentatively TRBD2 (6 bases). Trimming shortened V by 7 bases and J by 5 bases, and 19 bases separated the two germline ends. The germline V gene encodes CDR1 SGHRS and CDR2 YFSETQ. The CDR3 spans 15 residues. The full variable domain, completed using reference TRBV5-1 and TRBJ2-1, is KAGVTQTPRYLIKTRGQQVTLSCSPISGHRSVSWYQQTPGQGLQFLFEYFSETQRNKGNFPGRFSGRQFSNSRSEMNVSTLELGDSALYLCASQPQEGPHNEQFFGPGTRLTVL.

Concerning this clone itself: A junction boundary mismatches the germline segment, possibly from a read error. The J gene is TRBJ2-1, the V gene TRBV7-7; tentative D call: TRBD2 (6 bases). The CDR3 has 14 amino acids. Germline assignment: CDR1 SSHAT and CDR2 FNYEAQ (reference sequence). The CDR3 reads CASTELPGDGEQFF. In DNA, the CDR3 is TGTGCTAGCACCGAGCTCCCGGGGGACGGTGAGCAGTTCTTC.

The chain is built from TRBV10-1 and TRBJ2-5; 8 positions agree with TRBD1. CDR3 length equals 14 residues. CDR1 is WNHNN, CDR2 SYGVQD, per germline (reference sequence). Unmatched junction bases numbered 6, after V lost 6 bases and J lost 3 bases. This chain's CDR3 is CASSEDRAKETQYF. In DNA form, the CDR3 reads TGCGCCAGCAGCGAGGACAGGGCCAAAGAGACCCAGTACTTC.

The chain couples TRBV19 to TRBJ2-3; 12 bases map to TRBD2. CDR1 LNHDA and CDR2 SQIVND come from the germline V gene (reference sequence). The CDR3 totals 14 residues. The trim removed 10 bases at V and 8 bases at J, leaving 10 bases unmatched. The CDR3, as DNA: TGTGCCACCTCGACTAGCGGGGGCCGTGGTACGCAGTATTTT. Its protein is CATSTSGGRGTQYF. Variable domain in full (rest from reference TRBV19 and TRBJ2-3): DGGITQSPKYLFRKEGQNVTLSCEQNLNHDAMYWYRQDPGQGLRLIYYSQIVNDFQKGDIAEGYSVSREKKESFPLTVTSAQKNPTAFYLCATSTSGGRGTQYFGPGTRLTVL.

V usage is TRBV6-4 and J usage is TRBJ1-1, with D perhaps TRBD1 (5 bases). CDR1 is MRHNA and CDR2 is SNTAGT in the germline V gene. This CDR3 has 15 amino acids. V was clipped by 6 bases and J by 6 bases, with 20 bases between them. CDR3 sequence (DNA): TGTGCCAGCAGACTTCAACCGGGCCAAGGGGCTGAAGCTTTCTTT. This encodes CASRLQPGQGAEAFF.

With regard to this clone: Germline and junction disagree at one end, which may indicate a read error. The gene calls are TRBV10-2 and TRBJ2-2; D perhaps matches TRBD1 (6 bases). CDR3 length: 16 amino acids. Germline V gene lookup returns CDR1 WSHSY and CDR2 SAAADI. The CDR3 reads CASSVYITGNPGELFF. CDR3 nucleotides: TGCGCCAGCAGTGTGTATATAACAGGGAACCCCGGGGAGCTGTTTTTT.

V is TRBV2 and J is TRBJ1-5; TRBD1 is a possible D gene (5 bases). The germline V gene encodes CDR1 SNHLY and CDR2 FYNNEI. The ends were cut back, 5 bases at V and 2 bases at J, with 7 bases in the middle. The CDR3 loop spans 13 amino acids. CDR3 coding DNA: TGTGCCAGCAGTCCGGGGGGCAATCAGCCCCAGCATTTT. Protein sequence: CASSPGGNQPQHF. Together with reference TRBV2 and TRBJ1-5, the CDR3 gives the full variable domain: EPEVTQTPSHQVTQMGQEVILRCVPISNHLYFYWYRQILGQKVEFLVSFYNNEISEKSEIFDDQFSVERPDGSNFTLKIRSTKLEDSAMYFCASSPGGNQPQHFGDGTRLSIL.

The genes are TRBV4-1 and TRBJ2-1, with a tentative D call TRBD1 (6 bases). The V and J ends lost 1 base and 8 bases respectively, with 12 bases between them. The length of the CDR3 is 14 residues. Germline CDR1 is MGHRA and CDR2 is YSYEKL. CDR3 bases: TGCGCCAGCAGCCAAGTTATTCAGGGGTATGAGCAGTTCTTC. Protein sequence: CASSQVIQGYEQFF.

This clone came up once. The chain is built from TRBV10-3 and TRBJ2-3; 9 nucleotides agree with TRBD1. Germline V gives CDR1 ENHRY, CDR2 SYGVKD. Trimming at V came to 8 bases and at J to 6 bases, leaving 12 bases not matched to a gene. This CDR3 has 15 amino acids. The CDR3 sequence: CAIGPGTGRADTQYF. CDR3 bases: TGTGCCATCGGCCCGGGGACAGGGCGAGCGGATACGCAGTATTTT.

The chain couples TRBV7-3 to TRBJ1-1; TRBD1 matches at 8 bases. Germline V CDR1 and CDR2: SGHTA, FQGTGA. V was pared by 0 bases and J by 5 bases, with 11 bases of the junction left unmatched. This CDR3 is built from 17 residues. DNA of the CDR3: TGTGCCAGCAGCTTAACGCCCGCGGGGACAGGAGGGACTGAAGCTTTCTTT. The encoded protein is CASSLTPAGTGGTEAFF.

The chain has TRBV27 and TRBJ2-1; D perhaps matches TRBD1 (5 bases). Germline CDR1 is MNHEY and CDR2 is SMNVEV (reference sequence). V was pared by 3 bases and J by 8 bases, with 8 bases between. The length of the CDR3 is 12 residues. Written as DNA, the CDR3 is TGTGCCAGCAGTTTGGGCAGGGATGAGCAGTTCTTC. This sequence encodes CASSLGRDEQFF.

The J gene is TRBJ2-2, the V gene TRBV10-1, with 9 bases identical to TRBD1. Germline CDR1 WNHNN, CDR2 SYGVQD (reference sequence). This CDR3 comprises 18 residues. V shed 3 bases and J 4 bases; nucleotides not matched to a gene: 12. The CDR3 region is CASSDPGQGFYGTGELFF. CDR3 DNA: TGCGCCAGCAGTGATCCGGGACAGGGATTTTACGGCACCGGGGAGCTGTTTTTT.

The chain carries TRBV12-5 and TRBJ1-5, with unresolved D. The CDR3 contains 13 residues. The germline CDR1 and CDR2 sequences are LGHNT and FRNRAP. Between the trimmed V and J ends, which lost 3 bases and 3 bases, there was a span of 6 bases. This chain's CDR3 is CASGLSFNQPQHF. In DNA, the CDR3 is TGTGCTAGTGGTTTATCCTTCAATCAGCCCCAGCATTTT.

This sequence joins TRBV6-5 and TRBJ2-7, with D perhaps TRBD2 (5 bases). In germline, CDR1 is MNHEY, CDR2 SVGAGI. V lost 0 bases and J lost 4, with 13 bases in between. CDR3 length: 15 amino acids. In DNA, the CDR3 is TGTGCCAGCAGTTACTCGGGTGGGGAGACGTACGAGCAGTACTTC. Protein: CASSYSGGETYEQYF.

In regard to this clone: A junction end diverges from the germline sequence, so it may reflect a read error. The chain has TRBV7-9 and TRBJ1-2; no clear D. The CDR3 length is 12 residues. Germline values: CDR1 SEHNR, CDR2 FQNEAQ (reference sequence). The CDR3 DNA reads TGTGCCAGCAGCTCGGACTACTACGGCTACACCTTC. This translates into CASSSDYYGYTF.

This chain connects TRBV6-1 to TRBJ1-5; tentatively, D is TRBD1 (6 bases). The CDR3 contains 14 residues. V lost 6 bases, J lost 7 bases, and 16 bases lay in between. Per germline, CDR1 MNHNS and CDR2 SASEGT. The DNA for the CDR3 is TGTGCCAGCAGACCAACAGGGTTAGGACAGCCCCAGCATTTT. Translating gives CASRPTGLGQPQHF.

The chain recombines TRBV18 with TRBJ2-1; 13 bases fit TRBD2. The V gene's germline CDR1 is KGHSH and CDR2 LQKENI. V shed 0 bases, J shed 0 bases, and the junction held 8 bases outside the gene matches. The CDR3 contains 20 residues. The CDR3 sequence is CASSPPRGLAGTYSYNEQFF. CDR3 DNA: TGTGCCAGCTCACCACCGCGGGGACTAGCGGGGACCTACTCCTACAATGAGCAGTTCTTC.